This T cell receptor beta chain appears in the sequencing data of a study of early T cells in non-severe SARS-CoV-2 infection. Whole-study results and caveats: Anti-spike CD8 responses were favored in VDJdb matching, and private and CD4 specificities were missed.

This clonotype showed up many times. Its antigen is undetermined. TCRdb re-analysed the 5' RACE reads in MiXCR, keeping a single row per CDR3 protein. The repertoire holds fewer than 85,000 distinct CDR3 sequences, with 12% as singletons. The J segment lost 2 bases and the V segment lost 6 bases, leaving 5 bases of the junction unmatched. The CDR3 covers 15 residues. The germline V gene has CDR1 MRHNA and CDR2 SNTAGT. The sample taken for sequencing was whole blood. The sequence was collected from an adult who was a healthcare worker with PCR-confirmed SARS-CoV-2 infection or an uninfected control (not recorded which). The V gene is TRBV6-4, the J gene TRBJ2-2; 8 bases agree with TRBD2. The CDR3 sequence: CASSQTSGNTGELFF. Written as DNA, the CDR3 is TGTGCCAGCAGCCAAACTAGCGGTAACACCGGGGAGCTGTTTTTT.